This T cell receptor (beta chain) appears in the sequencing data of a study of blood T cell repertoires in COVID-19. For the study at large: Samples taken during acute and convalescent COVID-19 were collected in the United States, Italy and Spain. Nucleic acid was either cDNA or gDNA, and it came from T cells, B-cell-depleted T cells, or PBMCs.

Authors' methods: Reference gene primer amplification yielded estimated nucleated cell counts. Profiling relied on immunoSEQ multiplex PCR, and the TCRdb table lists in-frame clones only, not all of them. V and J calls plus clone size are reproduced from that table; the DNA served to infer D and trimming. This table holds about 50,000 clones, 75% to 90% found once. Germline loops: CDR1 MDHEN, CDR2 SYDVKM. The CDR3 is 14 residues long. The V gene lost 6 bases and the J gene lost 4 bases, with 14 bases spanning the gap. This clone was recorded once. Sequencing was carried out using peripheral blood. The TCR sequence derives from a man aged 55 to 70 with acute or convalescent COVID-19. J is TRBJ2-3 and V is TRBV28; the D gene is possibly TRBD2 (6 bases). The chain's CDR3 is CASRASTSPDTQYF. In DNA form, the CDR3 reads TGTGCCAGCAGGGCCTCGACTAGTCCAGATACGCAGTATTTT.